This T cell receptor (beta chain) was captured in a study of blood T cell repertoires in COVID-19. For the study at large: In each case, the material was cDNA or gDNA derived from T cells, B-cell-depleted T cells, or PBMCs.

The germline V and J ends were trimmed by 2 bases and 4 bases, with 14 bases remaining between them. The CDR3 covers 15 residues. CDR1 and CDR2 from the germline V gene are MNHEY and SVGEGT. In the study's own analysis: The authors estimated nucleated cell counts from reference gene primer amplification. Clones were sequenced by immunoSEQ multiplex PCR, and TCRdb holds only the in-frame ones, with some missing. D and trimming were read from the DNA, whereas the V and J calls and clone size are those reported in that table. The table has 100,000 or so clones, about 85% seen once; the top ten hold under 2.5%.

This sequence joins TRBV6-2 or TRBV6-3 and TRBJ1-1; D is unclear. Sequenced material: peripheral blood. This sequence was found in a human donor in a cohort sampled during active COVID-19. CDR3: CASSYHFREGTEAFF. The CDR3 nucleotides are TGTGCCAGCAGTTACCATTTCCGGGAGGGCACTGAAGCTTTCTTT.